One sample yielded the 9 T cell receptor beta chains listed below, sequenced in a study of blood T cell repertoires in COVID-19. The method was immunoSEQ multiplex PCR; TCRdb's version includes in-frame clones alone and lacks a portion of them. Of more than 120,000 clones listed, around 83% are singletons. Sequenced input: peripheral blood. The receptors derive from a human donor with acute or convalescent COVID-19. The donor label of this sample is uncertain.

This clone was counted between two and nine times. CDR3 region: CASSLLSGDQPQHF. CDR3 sequence (DNA): TGTGCCAGCAGCTTACTCAGCGGCGATCAGCCCCAGCATTTT. The genes are TRBV7-3 and TRBJ1-5; no firm D call. This CDR3 spans 14 amino acids. CDR1 and CDR2 from the germline V gene are SGHTA and FQGTGA. V lost 2 bases, J lost 5 bases, and 10 bases lay in between. Drawing the rest from reference TRBV7-3 and TRBJ1-5, the complete variable domain is GAGVSQTPSNKVTEKGKYVELRCDPISGHTALYWYRQSLGQGPEFLIYFQGTGAADDSGLPNDRFFAVRPEGSVSTLKIQRTERGDSAVYLCASSLLSGDQPQHFGDGTRLSIL.

CDR3 sequence (DNA): TGTGCCAGCTCACCGAAGGGACAGGGGACCAACTACGAGCAGTACGTC. Its translation is CASSPKGQGTNYEQYV. This chain joins TRBV18 and TRBJ2-7; 10 bases agree with TRBD1. The CDR3 consists of 16 residues. V shed 3 bases, J shed 3 bases, and the junction held 8 bases outside the gene matches. CDR1 is KGHSH and CDR2 is LQKENI in the germline V gene.

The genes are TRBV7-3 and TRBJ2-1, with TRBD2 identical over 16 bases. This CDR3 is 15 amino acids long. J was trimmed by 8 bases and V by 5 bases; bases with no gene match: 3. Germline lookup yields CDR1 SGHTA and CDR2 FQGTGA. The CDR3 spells CASSPGLAGGHEQFF. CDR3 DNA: TGTGCCAGCAGCCCGGGACTAGCGGGAGGGCATGAGCAGTTCTTC.

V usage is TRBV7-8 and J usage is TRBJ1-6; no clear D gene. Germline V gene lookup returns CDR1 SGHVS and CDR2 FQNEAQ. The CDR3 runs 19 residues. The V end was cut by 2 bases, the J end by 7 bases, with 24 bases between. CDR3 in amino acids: CASSLMMPAGPLENSPLHF. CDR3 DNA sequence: TGTGCCAGCAGCTTAATGATGCCGGCGGGTCCCCTAGAAAATTCACCCCTCCACTTT. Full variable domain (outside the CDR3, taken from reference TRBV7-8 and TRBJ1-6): GAGVSQSPRYKVAKRGQDVALRCDPISGHVSLFWYQQALGQGPEFLTYFQNEAQLDKSGLPSDRFFAERPEGSVSTLKIQRTQQEDSAVYLCASSLMMPAGPLENSPLHFGNGTRLTVT.

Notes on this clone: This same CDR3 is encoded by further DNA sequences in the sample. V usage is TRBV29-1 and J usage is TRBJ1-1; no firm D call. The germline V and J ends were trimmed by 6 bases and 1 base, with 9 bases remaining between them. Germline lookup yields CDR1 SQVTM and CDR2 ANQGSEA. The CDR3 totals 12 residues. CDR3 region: CSVSRGNTEAFF. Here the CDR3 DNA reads TGCAGCGTAAGCCGGGGGAACACTGAAGCTTTCTTT.

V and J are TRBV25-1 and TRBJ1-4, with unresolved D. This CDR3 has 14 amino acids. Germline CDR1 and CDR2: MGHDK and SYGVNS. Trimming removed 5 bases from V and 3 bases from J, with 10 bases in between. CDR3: CASSLGSPNEKLFF. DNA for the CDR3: TGTGCCAGCAGTTTGGGCAGCCCTAATGAAAAACTGTTTTTT.

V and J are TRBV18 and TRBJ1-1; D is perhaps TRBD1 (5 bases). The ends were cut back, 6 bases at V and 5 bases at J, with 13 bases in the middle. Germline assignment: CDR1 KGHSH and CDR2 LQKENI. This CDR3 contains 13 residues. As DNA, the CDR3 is TGTGCCAGCTCTTTCGGTCGGGGGACTGAAGCTTTCTTT. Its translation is CASSFGRGTEAFF.

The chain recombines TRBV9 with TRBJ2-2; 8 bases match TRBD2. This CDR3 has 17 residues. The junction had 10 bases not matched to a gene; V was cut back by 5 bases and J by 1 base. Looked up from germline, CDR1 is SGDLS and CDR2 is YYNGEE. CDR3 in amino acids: CASRREGWGLNTGELFF. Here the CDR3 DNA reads TGTGCCAGCAGACGGGAGGGCTGGGGTTTGAACACCGGGGAGCTGTTTTTT.

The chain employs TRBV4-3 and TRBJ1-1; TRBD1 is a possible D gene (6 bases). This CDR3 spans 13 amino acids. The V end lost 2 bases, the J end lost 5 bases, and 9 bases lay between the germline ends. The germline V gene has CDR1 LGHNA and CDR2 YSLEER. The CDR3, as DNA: TGCGCCAGCAGCCAATCTACAGGGACTGAAGCTTTCTTT. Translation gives CASSQSTGTEAFF.